These 31 T cell receptor beta chains originate from one sample sequenced in a study of T cell repertoires in cytomegalovirus infection. Their target antigens are unknown. TCRdb redid the calling of the reads with MiXCR, one entry per CDR3 protein. The sample records roughly 200,000 distinct CDR3 sequences, 35% to 40% being singletons. The sample consisted of CD8+ T cells from cultured PBMCs, taken from culture after CMV antigen stimulation. These receptors were taken from a human donor in good health (CMV status not recorded). Some clones in this sample may be carry-over from other donors' samples.

This clonotype was detected a few times. V and J are TRBV7-7 and TRBJ2-1; D gene ambiguous. Per germline, CDR1 SSHAT and CDR2 FNYEAQ (reference sequence). This CDR3 has 14 amino acids. The V gene lost 1 base and the J gene lost 7 bases, with 11 bases spanning the gap. CDR3: CASSLGPRTNEQFF. As DNA, the CDR3 is TGTGCCAGCAGCTTAGGTCCCCGTACGAATGAGCAGTTCTTC.

The V and J genes are TRBV3-1 and TRBJ2-3; no clear D gene. Between the trimmed V and J ends, which lost 1 base and 1 base, there was a span of 6 bases. This CDR3 comprises 14 residues. Germline CDR1 LGHDT, CDR2 YNNKEL (reference sequence). The CDR3 nucleotides are TGTGCCAGCAGCCAAGGTGCACGCACAGATACGCAGTATTTT. Amino acids: CASSQGARTDTQYF.

The chain links TRBV15 to TRBJ2-3, with 10 bases lining up with TRBD2. CDR3 length: 17 residues. Per the germline V gene, CDR1 is LNHNV and CDR2 is YYDKDF (reference sequence). The J segment lost 0 bases and the V segment lost 5 bases, leaving 8 bases of the junction unmatched. CDR3 protein: CATSGILAGTSTDTQYF. Written as DNA, the CDR3 is TGTGCCACCAGCGGAATACTAGCGGGGACTAGCACAGATACGCAGTATTTT.

This clonotype was counted between two and nine times. The chain has TRBV5-4 and TRBJ2-3, with 7 bases aligning to TRBD2. Germline CDR1 is SGHNT and CDR2 is YYREEE (reference sequence). V gave up 4 bases and J gave up 1 base; unmatched junction bases: 6. CDR3 length: 15 residues. For the CDR3, the DNA is TGTGCCAGCAGCGCCGCTAGCGGAGGCACAGATACGCAGTATTTT. Residues: CASSAASGGTDTQYF. The whole variable domain, filled in from reference TRBV5-4 and TRBJ2-3, reads ETGVTQSPTHLIKTRGQQVTLRCSSQSGHNTVSWYQQALGQGPQFIFQYYREEENGRGNFPPRFSGLQFPNYSSELNVNALELDDSALYLCASSAASGGTDTQYFGPGTRLTVL.

The chain links TRBV27 to TRBJ1-1; D perhaps matches TRBD1 (5 bases). Germline CDR1 reads MNHEY; CDR2 reads SMNVEV (reference sequence). The CDR3 contains 16 residues. V was cut by 2 bases and J by 4 bases, with 17 bases left in between. The CDR3 DNA sequence: TGTGCCAGCAGTTTACGGTCGACAGAATGGAGCACTGAAGCTTTCTTT. It encodes CASSLRSTEWSTEAFF.

V and J are TRBV4-1 and TRBJ2-1, with 11 bases matching TRBD2. This CDR3 region has 16 residues. J gave up 6 bases and V 4 bases, and 8 bases lay outside the gene matches. CDR1 MGHRA and CDR2 YSYEKL come from the germline V gene. CDR3 amino acids: CASSLSLGLAGNEQFF. In DNA, the CDR3 is TGCGCCAGCAGCCTTTCACTCGGACTAGCGGGCAATGAGCAGTTCTTC.

J is TRBJ2-7 and V is TRBV7-9; TRBD2 agrees at 7 bases. The J segment lost 5 bases and the V segment lost 5 bases, leaving 9 bases of the junction unmatched. CDR1 SEHNR and CDR2 FQNEAQ come from the germline V gene (reference sequence). This CDR3 region has 14 residues. CDR3 protein: CASSRVAGIHEQYF. CDR3 in DNA: TGTGCCAGCAGCAGGGTAGCGGGTATCCACGAGCAGTACTTC.

This chain uses TRBV7-2 with TRBJ2-4, with TRBD2 matching 11 bases. CDR3 length: 18 residues. Germline CDR1 SGHTA, CDR2 FQGNSA. Trimming at V came to 1 base and at J to 2 bases, leaving 7 bases not matched to a gene. The CDR3 sequence is CASSLGYTSGGTKNIQYF. The CDR3 nucleotides read TGTGCCAGCAGCTTAGGATACACTAGCGGGGGAACCAAAAACATTCAGTACTTC.

The J gene is TRBJ2-1, the V gene TRBV7-8; TRBD2 matches at 8 bases. The V gene end was trimmed by 3 bases and the J gene end by 9 bases; junction bases not matched to a gene: 13. CDR3 length: 16 amino acids. Per the germline V gene, CDR1 is SGHVS and CDR2 is FQNEAQ. CDR3 residues: CASSLSRSGGKGEQFF. DNA of the CDR3: TGTGCCAGCAGCTTGAGCCGTTCGGGAGGGAAAGGTGAGCAGTTCTTC.

The CDR3 DNA is TGTGCCACCAGTACCCCATCGGGGTCCACCGGGGAGCTGTTTTTT. This codes for CATSTPSGSTGELFF. The rearrangement links TRBV24-1 to TRBJ2-2; possible D gene TRBD2, 5 bases. Per the germline V gene, CDR1 is KGHDR and CDR2 is SFDVKD. The CDR3 totals 15 residues. The ends were cut back, 6 bases at V and 4 bases at J, with 14 bases in the middle.

The chain carries TRBV7-3 and TRBJ2-3, with D perhaps TRBD2 (6 bases). Germline V CDR1 and CDR2: SGHTA, FQGTGA. The germline V and J ends were trimmed by 2 bases and 2 bases, with 8 bases remaining between them. CDR3 length: 14 residues. The CDR3 loop reads CASSLGGDTDTQYF. The CDR3 DNA reads TGTGCCAGCAGCTTAGGAGGGGACACAGATACGCAGTATTTT.

V gene TRBV11-3 combines with J gene TRBJ1-2; 10 bases are shared with TRBD1. Unmatched junction bases numbered 3, after V lost 5 bases and J lost 6 bases. This CDR3 contains 13 residues. Germline values: CDR1 SGHNT, CDR2 YENEEA. The CDR3 DNA reads as TGTGCCAGCAGCCGAGGGACAGGGGATGGCTACACCTTC. This translates into CASSRGTGDGYTF.

The chain carries TRBV3-1 and TRBJ1-5, with no clear D. CDR3 size: 13 residues. Germline lookup yields CDR1 LGHDT and CDR2 YNNKEL (reference sequence). Trimming stripped 0 bases from V and 5 bases from J, with 5 bases between. Here the CDR3 DNA reads TGTGCCAGCAGCCAAGACCGACATCAGCCCCAGCATTTT. It specifies CASSQDRHQPQHF.

There are a few counts of this clonotype. This rearrangement joins TRBV12-3 or TRBV12-4 to TRBJ2-7, with a possible D match to TRBD1 (6 bases). V was trimmed by 2 bases and J by 4 bases, leaving 18 bases between them. This CDR3 comprises 16 residues. The CDR3 DNA follows: TGTGCCAGCAGTTTAACCTCGACGCAGGGGTGGTACGAGCAGTACTTC. Residues: CASSLTSTQGWYEQYF.

This clonotype appeared a few times. The chain uses TRBV20-1 and TRBJ1-5, with D possibly matching TRBD1 (6 bases). CDR3 length: 17 residues. Germline CDR1 and CDR2: DFQATT and SNEGSKA (reference sequence). The germline V and J ends were trimmed by 2 bases and 6 bases, with 23 bases remaining between them. The CDR3 loop reads CSARWGARTSRGQPQHF. The CDR3 DNA reads TGCAGTGCTAGATGGGGGGCGCGTACTTCCAGGGGTCAGCCCCAGCATTTT.

This clonotype has ten or more counts. This chain's CDR3 is CASSFWLGSNSPLHF. In DNA form, the CDR3 reads TGTGCCAGCAGCTTCTGGCTCGGGAGTAACTCACCCCTCCACTTT. This chain joins TRBV7-2 and TRBJ1-6; D unclear. Germline assignment: CDR1 SGHTA and CDR2 FQGNSA. V was shortened by 3 bases and J by 10 bases, with 16 bases between the two germline ends. This CDR3 is built from 15 residues.

V is TRBV2 and J is TRBJ2-7; D possibly uses TRBD1 or TRBD2 (5 bases each). The CDR3 totals 12 residues. The germline gives CDR1 SNHLY, CDR2 FYNNEI. The ends were cut back, 8 bases at V and 2 bases at J, with 10 bases in the middle. The CDR3 bases are TGTGCCAGCCTCGGGGCGCCCTACGAGCAGTACTTC. Amino acids: CASLGAPYEQYF. Filled out from reference TRBV2 and TRBJ2-7, the complete variable domain reads EPEVTQTPSHQVTQMGQEVILRCVPISNHLYFYWYRQILGQKVEFLVSFYNNEISEKSEIFDDQFSVERPDGSNFTLKIRSTKLEDSAMYFCASLGAPYEQYFGPGTRLTVT.

V is TRBV19 and J is TRBJ1-5; 9 positions agree with TRBD1. Germline CDR1 LNHDA, CDR2 SQIVND (reference sequence). This CDR3 has 16 amino acids. The V gene end was trimmed by 4 bases and the J gene end by 5 bases; junction bases not matched to a gene: 9. The CDR3 sequence is CASSTGTGSIYQPQHF. DNA for the CDR3: TGTGCCAGTAGTACCGGGACAGGGTCTATTTATCAGCCCCAGCATTTT.

The rearrangement uses TRBV27 and TRBJ2-1; TRBD2 matches 9 bases. Germline CDR1 MNHEY, CDR2 SMNVEV (reference sequence). V was clipped by 5 bases and J by 2 bases; unmatched bases: 4. The CDR3 spans 15 residues. Here the CDR3 reads CASSQTSGTYNEQFF. DNA for the CDR3: TGTGCCAGCAGTCAGACTAGCGGTACCTACAATGAGCAGTTCTTC.

The V and J genes are TRBV6-1 and TRBJ1-2, with D hard to call. The CDR3 has 13 amino acids. The V gene's germline CDR1 is MNHNS and CDR2 SASEGT. Trimming took off 5 bases at V and 6 bases at J, with 13 bases between the two ends. The CDR3 sequence is CASSPAEGHGYTF. CDR3 bases: TGTGCCAGCAGTCCGGCAGAAGGACATGGCTACACCTTC.

This clonotype was seen at least ten times. The chain combines TRBV5-1 with TRBJ1-6; TRBD1 matches at 7 bases. CDR1 is SGHRS, CDR2 YFSETQ, per germline. There are 14 residues in the CDR3. The V gene end was trimmed by 0 bases and the J gene end by 7 bases; junction bases not matched to a gene: 1. The CDR3 DNA reads TGCGCCAGCAGCTTGGAAGGGGGCAATTCACCCCTCCACTTT. Its protein is CASSLEGGNSPLHF. The full variable domain, in which reference TRBV5-1 and TRBJ1-6 provide the parts outside the CDR3, is KAGVTQTPRYLIKTRGQQVTLSCSPISGHRSVSWYQQTPGQGLQFLFEYFSETQRNKGNFPGRFSGRQFSNSRSEMNVSTLELGDSALYLCASSLEGGNSPLHFGNGTRLTVT.

The rearrangement uses TRBV28 and TRBJ2-1; no reliable D call. The germline gives CDR1 MDHEN, CDR2 SYDVKM. The CDR3 runs 16 residues. Deletions cut 7 bases from V and 0 bases from J, with 16 bases between. CDR3: CASNKIRTVSYNEQFF. DNA for the CDR3: TGTGCCAGCAACAAAATCCGGACGGTCTCCTACAATGAGCAGTTCTTC.

The genes are TRBV6-1 and TRBJ1-4; unclear D gene. CDR3 size: 11 residues. Between the trimmed V and J ends, which lost 1 base and 6 bases, there was a span of 0 bases. CDR1 MNHNS and CDR2 SASEGT come from the germline V gene. The CDR3 DNA follows: TGTGCCAGCAGTGAAGATGAAAAACTGTTTTTT. It specifies CASSEDEKLFF.

V and J are TRBV28 and TRBJ2-7; 10 nucleotides match TRBD1. This CDR3 spans 19 amino acids. The germline V gene has CDR1 MDHEN and CDR2 SYDVKM. V was pared by 5 bases and J by 2 bases, with 18 bases of the junction left unmatched. The CDR3: CASSPVGGQGTLGPYEQYF. In DNA, the CDR3 is TGTGCCAGCAGTCCAGTGGGGGGACAGGGGACGTTGGGCCCCTACGAGCAGTACTTC.

This clonotype was counted many times. The chain employs TRBV7-2 and TRBJ1-5, with 7 bases lining up with TRBD1. The CDR3 runs to 16 residues. The J segment lost 4 bases and the V segment lost 5 bases, leaving 11 bases of the junction unmatched. From germline, CDR1 is SGHTA and CDR2 FQGNSA. CDR3 coding DNA: TGTGCCAGCAGCCCCTGGGACAGAGCTTTAAATCAGCCCCAGCATTTT. It translates to CASSPWDRALNQPQHF.

This clonotype was seen a few times. J is TRBJ2-1 and V is TRBV24-1, with 13 bases aligning to TRBD2. V was pared by 6 bases and J by 0 bases, with 4 bases of the junction left unmatched. Germline lookup yields CDR1 KGHDR and CDR2 SFDVKD. The CDR3 is made up of 17 amino acids. This CDR3 reads CATSPTSGGSSYNEQFF. The DNA for the CDR3 is TGTGCCACCAGTCCGACTAGCGGGGGGAGCTCCTACAATGAGCAGTTCTTC.

This chain uses TRBV6-6 with TRBJ2-7, with D maybe TRBD2 (6 bases). V lost 2 bases and J 0 bases, leaving 20 bases between the germline ends. The germline gives CDR1 MNHNY, CDR2 SVGAGI (reference sequence). This CDR3 is built from 18 residues. CDR3 region: CASSYPRSAGFHSYEQYF. The CDR3, as DNA: TGTGCCAGCAGTTACCCGAGGTCCGCGGGGTTCCACTCCTACGAGCAGTACTTC.

This clonotype was found a few times. This chain joins TRBV24-1 and TRBJ2-1; D possibly matches TRBD1 or TRBD2 (5 bases each). The CDR3 has 15 residues. The V and J ends lost 4 bases and 7 bases respectively, with 16 bases between them. Germline CDR1 and CDR2: KGHDR and SFDVKD. This CDR3 is CATSDPDGNRNEQFF. For the CDR3, the DNA is TGTGCCACCAGTGACCCTGACGGGAACAGGAATGAGCAGTTCTTC.

This clonotype was detected a few times. J is TRBJ2-3 and V is TRBV11-2, with D maybe TRBD2 (5 bases). Germline V lookup: CDR1 SGHAT, CDR2 FQNNGV. This CDR3 spans 16 amino acids. V lost 1 base and J 4 bases, leaving 15 bases between the germline ends. The CDR3 region is CASSLVLAGGPDTQYF. The CDR3 bases are TGTGCCAGCAGCTTAGTTCTAGCAGGAGGTCCAGATACGCAGTATTTT. The entire variable domain, with the rest obtained from reference TRBV11-2 and TRBJ2-3, is as follows: EAGVAQSPRYKIIEKRQSVAFWCNPISGHATLYWYQQILGQGPKLLIQFQNNGVVDDSQLPKDRFSAERLKGVDSTLKIQPAKLEDSAVYLCASSLVLAGGPDTQYFGPGTRLTVL.

CDR3 DNA: TGCAGTGCTAGAGTTGCAGTAAATGATTATAGCAATCAGCCCCAGCATTTT. Its protein product is CSARVAVNDYSNQPQHF. V gene TRBV20-1 combines with J gene TRBJ1-5; unclear D gene. The CDR3 loop spans 17 amino acids. The germline CDR1 and CDR2 sequences are DFQATT and SNEGSKA (reference sequence). V was clipped by 1 base and J by 0 bases, with 16 bases between them.

The rearrangement uses TRBV27 and TRBJ1-1; D is undetermined. The germline CDR1 and CDR2 sequences are MNHEY and SMNVEV (reference sequence). With 8 bases removed from V and 1 base from J, the gap between germline ends came to 8 bases. This CDR3 has 12 amino acids. The CDR3, as DNA: TGTGCCAGCGTCTCGGGGAACACTGAAGCTTTCTTT. It encodes CASVSGNTEAFF.